This entry is about one TCR beta chain. The repertoire was sequenced with immunoSEQ multiplex PCR; TCRdb's copy has only in-frame clones and lacks some. The table includes 200,000 to 250,000 clones, roughly 85% detected once. J lost 7 bases, V lost 5 bases, and 4 bases had no gene match. The CDR3 runs to 13 residues. CDR1 is SNHLY, CDR2 FYNNEI, per germline. The record originates from a study of blood T cell repertoires in COVID-19. Self-reported history from a screening survey and questionnaire set each donor's cohort. The receptor was isolated from a man in his forties who had recovered from COVID-19. This chain joins TRBV2 and TRBJ1-5; 8 bases are a match to TRBD1. Sequencing was carried out using PBMCs or T cells enriched from blood (not recorded which). The CDR3 protein is CASSLSGGQPQHF. Written as DNA, the CDR3 is TGTGCCAGCAGTTTGTCAGGGGGCCAGCCCCAGCATTTT.